The clone carrying this T cell receptor beta chain has just a few counts. The data originate from a study of T cells in localized non-small cell lung cancer. Data came from immunoSEQ multiplex PCR; TCRdb stores just in-frame clones and leaves some out. The data show under 3,500 clones, with about 20% seen just once and about a sixth held by the top ten. CDR3 length: 15 amino acids. V lost 7 bases and J lost 3; bases outside the gene matches: 12. Germline V gene sequence: CDR1 MNHGY, CDR2 SAAAGT. The material sequenced was lung tumor tissue, taken before any cancer treatment. This chain connects TRBV6-8 to TRBJ2-7, with 7 bases fitting TRBD1. This TCR came from a woman aged 35 to 70 with stage I lung adenocarcinoma. CDR3 nucleotide sequence: TGTGCCAGCACAAGAAATAGGGACAGCCACTACGAGCAGTACTTC. Translated, it gives CASTRNRDSHYEQYF.